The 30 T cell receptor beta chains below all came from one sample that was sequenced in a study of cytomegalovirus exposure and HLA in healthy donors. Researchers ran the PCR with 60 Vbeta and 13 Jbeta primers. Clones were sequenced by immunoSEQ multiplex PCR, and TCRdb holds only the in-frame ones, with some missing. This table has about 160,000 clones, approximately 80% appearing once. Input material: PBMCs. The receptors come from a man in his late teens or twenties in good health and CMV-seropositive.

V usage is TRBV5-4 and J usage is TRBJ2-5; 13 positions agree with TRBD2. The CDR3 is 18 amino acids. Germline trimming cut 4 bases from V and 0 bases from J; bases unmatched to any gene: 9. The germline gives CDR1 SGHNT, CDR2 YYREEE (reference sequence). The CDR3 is CASSPRGTSGNYQETQYF. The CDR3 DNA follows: TGTGCCAGCAGCCCCCGGGGGACTAGCGGGAACTACCAAGAGACCCAGTACTTC. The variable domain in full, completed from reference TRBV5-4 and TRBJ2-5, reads ETGVTQSPTHLIKTRGQQVTLRCSSQSGHNTVSWYQQALGQGPQFIFQYYREEENGRGNFPPRFSGLQFPNYSSELNVNALELDDSALYLCASSPRGTSGNYQETQYFGPGTRLLVL.

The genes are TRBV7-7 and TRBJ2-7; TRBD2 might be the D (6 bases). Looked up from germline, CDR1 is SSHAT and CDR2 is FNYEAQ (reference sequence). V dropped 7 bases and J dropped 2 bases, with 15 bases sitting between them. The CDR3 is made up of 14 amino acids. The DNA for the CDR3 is TGTGCCAGCATCGCGGGGCCCAGTACCTACGAGCAGTACTTC. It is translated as CASIAGPSTYEQYF.

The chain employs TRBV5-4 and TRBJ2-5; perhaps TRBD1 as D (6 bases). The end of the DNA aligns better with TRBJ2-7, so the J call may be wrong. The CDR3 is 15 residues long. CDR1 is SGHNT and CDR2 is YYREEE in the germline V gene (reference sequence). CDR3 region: CASSQGPGETYEQYF. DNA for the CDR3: TGTGCCAGCAGCCAGGGCCCAGGGGAGACCTACGAGCAGTACTTC.

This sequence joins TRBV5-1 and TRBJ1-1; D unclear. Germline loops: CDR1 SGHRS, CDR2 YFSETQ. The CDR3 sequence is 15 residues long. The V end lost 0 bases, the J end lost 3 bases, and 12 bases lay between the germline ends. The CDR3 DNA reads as TGCGCCAGCAGCTTGGACGGGTTGGTGGACACTGAAGCTTTCTTT. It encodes CASSLDGLVDTEAFF. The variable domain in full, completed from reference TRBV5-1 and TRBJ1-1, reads KAGVTQTPRYLIKTRGQQVTLSCSPISGHRSVSWYQQTPGQGLQFLFEYFSETQRNKGNFPGRFSGRQFSNSRSEMNVSTLELGDSALYLCASSLDGLVDTEAFFGQGTRLTVV.

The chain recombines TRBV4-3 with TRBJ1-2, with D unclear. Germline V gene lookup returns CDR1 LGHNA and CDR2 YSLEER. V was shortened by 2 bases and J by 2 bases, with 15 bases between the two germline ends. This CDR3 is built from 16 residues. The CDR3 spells CASSQFAQVSNYGYTF. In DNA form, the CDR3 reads TGCGCCAGCAGCCAATTCGCTCAGGTCTCCAACTATGGCTACACCTTC.

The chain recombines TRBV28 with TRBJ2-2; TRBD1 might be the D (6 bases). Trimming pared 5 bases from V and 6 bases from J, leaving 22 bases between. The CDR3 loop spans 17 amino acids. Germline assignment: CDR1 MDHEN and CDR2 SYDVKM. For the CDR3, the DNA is TGTGCCAGCAGTACCCCATCTTTGACAGGCCCAGCCGGGGAGCTGTTTTTT. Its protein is CASSTPSLTGPAGELFF.

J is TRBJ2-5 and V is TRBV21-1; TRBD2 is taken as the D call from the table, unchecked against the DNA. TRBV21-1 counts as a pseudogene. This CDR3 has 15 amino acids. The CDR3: CASSVGLAGQETQYF. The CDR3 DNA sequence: TGTGCCAGCAGCGTCGGACTAGCGGGACAAGAGACCCAGTACTTC.

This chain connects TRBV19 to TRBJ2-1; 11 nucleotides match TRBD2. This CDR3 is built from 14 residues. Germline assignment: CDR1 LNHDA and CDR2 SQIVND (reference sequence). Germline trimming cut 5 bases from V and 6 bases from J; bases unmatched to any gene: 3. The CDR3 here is CASSPGLAGNEQFF. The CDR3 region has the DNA TGTGCCAGTAGTCCAGGACTAGCGGGCAATGAGCAGTTCTTC.

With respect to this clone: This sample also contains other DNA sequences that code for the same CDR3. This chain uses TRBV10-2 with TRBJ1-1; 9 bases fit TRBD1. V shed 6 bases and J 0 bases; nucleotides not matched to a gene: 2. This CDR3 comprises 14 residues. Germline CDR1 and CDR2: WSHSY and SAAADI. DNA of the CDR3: TGCGCCAGCAGGGGACAGGGACTGAACACTGAAGCTTTCTTT. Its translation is CASRGQGLNTEAFF.

The CDR3 loop reads CASSTDRVNQPQHF. As DNA, the CDR3 is TGTGCCAGCAGTACCGACAGGGTCAATCAGCCCCAGCATTTT. The chain links TRBV27 to TRBJ1-5, with TRBD1 identical over 7 bases. The CDR3 sequence is 14 residues long. V lost 5 bases to trimming and J lost 3 bases; unmatched junction nucleotides: 4. Germline CDR1 is MNHEY and CDR2 is SMNVEV (reference sequence).

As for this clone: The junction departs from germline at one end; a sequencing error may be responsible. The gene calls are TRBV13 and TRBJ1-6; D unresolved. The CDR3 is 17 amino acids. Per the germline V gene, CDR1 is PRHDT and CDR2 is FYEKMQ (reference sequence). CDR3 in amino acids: CTSSFKLEVSYNSPLHF. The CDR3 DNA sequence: TGTACCAGCAGCTTTAAATTGGAGGTCTCCTATAATTCACCCCTCCACTTT. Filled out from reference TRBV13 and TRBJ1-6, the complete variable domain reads AAGVIQSPRHLIKEKRETATLKCYPIPRHDTVYWYQQGPGQDPQFLISFYEKMQSDKGSIPDRFSAQQFSDYHSELNMSSLELGDSALYFCTSSFKLEVSYNSPLHFGNGTRLTVT.

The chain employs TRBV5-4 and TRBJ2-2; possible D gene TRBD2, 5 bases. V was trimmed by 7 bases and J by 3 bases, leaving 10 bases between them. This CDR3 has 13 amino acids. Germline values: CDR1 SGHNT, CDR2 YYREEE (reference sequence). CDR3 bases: TGTGCCAGCTCGGGCGGGTACACCGGGGAGCTGTTTTTT. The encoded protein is CASSGGYTGELFF.

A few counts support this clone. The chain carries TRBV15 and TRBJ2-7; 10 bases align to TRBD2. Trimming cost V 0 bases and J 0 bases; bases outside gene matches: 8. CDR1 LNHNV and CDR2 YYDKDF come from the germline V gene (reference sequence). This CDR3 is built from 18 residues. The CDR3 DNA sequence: TGTGCCACCAGCAGAGATCCTCTAGCGGGGGCCCGCTCCTACGAGCAGTACTTC. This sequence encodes CATSRDPLAGARSYEQYF.

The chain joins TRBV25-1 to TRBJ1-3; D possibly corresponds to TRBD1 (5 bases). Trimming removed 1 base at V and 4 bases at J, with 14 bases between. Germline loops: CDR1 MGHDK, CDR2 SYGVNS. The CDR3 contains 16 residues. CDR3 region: CASSEFRGGRGNTIYF. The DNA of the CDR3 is TGTGCCAGCAGTGAATTTCGGGGGGGAAGAGGAAACACCATATATTTT.

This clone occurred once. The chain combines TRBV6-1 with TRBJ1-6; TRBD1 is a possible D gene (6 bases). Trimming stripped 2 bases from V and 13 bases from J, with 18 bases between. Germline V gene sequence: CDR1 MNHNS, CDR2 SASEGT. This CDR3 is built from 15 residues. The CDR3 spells CASSERTVPLSPLHF. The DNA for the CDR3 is TGTGCCAGCAGTGAAAGGACAGTTCCATTGTCGCCCCTCCACTTT.

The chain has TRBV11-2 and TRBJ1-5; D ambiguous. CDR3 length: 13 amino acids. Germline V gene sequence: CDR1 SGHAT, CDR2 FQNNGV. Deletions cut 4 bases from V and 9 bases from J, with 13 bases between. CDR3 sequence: CASSSTGTSPQHF. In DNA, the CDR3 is TGTGCCAGCAGCTCAACGGGTACTTCGCCCCAGCATTTT.

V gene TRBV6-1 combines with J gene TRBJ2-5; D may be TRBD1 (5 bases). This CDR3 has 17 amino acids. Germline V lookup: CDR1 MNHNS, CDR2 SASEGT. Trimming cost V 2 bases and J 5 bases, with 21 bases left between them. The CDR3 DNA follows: TGTGCCAGCAGTGAAATTCGGAGCAGGGCCCGTCGGGAGACCCAGTACTTC. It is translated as CASSEIRSRARRETQYF.

Here the CDR3 DNA reads TGTGCCAGCAGTGGTGGGACAGGGGGCATTAGGAATAGCAATGAGCAGTTCTTC. Amino acid sequence: CASSGGTGGIRNSNEQFF. The chain has TRBV6-1 and TRBJ2-1; 12 nucleotides match TRBD1. The length of the CDR3 is 18 residues. Germline V gene data show CDR1 as MNHNS and CDR2 as SASEGT. J was trimmed by 6 bases and V by 4 bases; bases with no gene match: 13.

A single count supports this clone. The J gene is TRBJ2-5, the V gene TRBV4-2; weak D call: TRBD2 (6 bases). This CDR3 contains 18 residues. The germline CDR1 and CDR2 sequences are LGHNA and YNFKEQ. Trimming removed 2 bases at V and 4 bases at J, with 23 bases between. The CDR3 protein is CASSQRFEAALGGETQYF. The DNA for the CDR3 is TGTGCCAGCAGCCAAAGGTTCGAAGCAGCCCTGGGGGGAGAGACCCAGTACTTC.

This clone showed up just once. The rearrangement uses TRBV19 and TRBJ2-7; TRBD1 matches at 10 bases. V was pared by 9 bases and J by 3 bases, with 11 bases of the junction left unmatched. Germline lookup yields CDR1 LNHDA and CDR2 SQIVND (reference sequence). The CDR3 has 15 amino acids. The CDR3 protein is CASRKSRDRGYEQYF. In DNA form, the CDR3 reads TGTGCCAGCCGTAAATCCCGGGACAGGGGCTACGAGCAGTACTTC.

DNA for the CDR3: TGTGCCAGCAGTGAAACTACTAGCACAGATACGCAGTATTTT. It specifies CASSETTSTDTQYF. The chain joins TRBV6-4 to TRBJ2-3; no clear D. V was clipped by 3 bases and J by 0 bases, with 7 bases between them. The germline V gene has CDR1 MRHNA and CDR2 SNTAGT. This CDR3 is 14 amino acids long.

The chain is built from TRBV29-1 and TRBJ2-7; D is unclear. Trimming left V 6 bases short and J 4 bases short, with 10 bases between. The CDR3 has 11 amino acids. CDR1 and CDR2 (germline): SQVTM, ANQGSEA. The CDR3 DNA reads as TGCAGCGTCGTAGGAGATTACGAGCAGTACTTC. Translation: CSVVGDYEQYF.

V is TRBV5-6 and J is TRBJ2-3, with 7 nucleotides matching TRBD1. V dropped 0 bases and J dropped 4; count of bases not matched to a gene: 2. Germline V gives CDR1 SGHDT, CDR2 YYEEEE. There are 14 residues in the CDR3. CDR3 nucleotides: TGTGCCAGCAGCTTGGGCGACAGGGCAGATACGCAGTATTTT. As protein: CASSLGDRADTQYF.

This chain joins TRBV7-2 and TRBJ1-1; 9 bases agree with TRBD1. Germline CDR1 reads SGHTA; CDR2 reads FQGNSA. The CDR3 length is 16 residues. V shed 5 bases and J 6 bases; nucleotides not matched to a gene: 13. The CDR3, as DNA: TGTGCCAGCAGCCAAAAACAGGGGGCGAATTGGGCTGAAGCTTTCTTT. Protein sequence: CASSQKQGANWAEAFF.

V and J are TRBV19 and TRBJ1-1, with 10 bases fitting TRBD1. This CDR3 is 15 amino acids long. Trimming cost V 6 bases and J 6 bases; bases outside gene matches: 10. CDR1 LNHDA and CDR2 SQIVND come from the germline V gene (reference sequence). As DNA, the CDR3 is TGTGCCAGTAGGATCGGAGACAGGGGGCTCGCTGAAGCTTTCTTT. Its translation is CASRIGDRGLAEAFF.

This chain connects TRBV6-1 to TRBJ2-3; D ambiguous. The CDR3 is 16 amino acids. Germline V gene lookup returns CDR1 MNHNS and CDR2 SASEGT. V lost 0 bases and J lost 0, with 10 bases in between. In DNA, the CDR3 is TGTGCCAGCAGTGAAGCGAGCCTGACTAGCACAGATACGCAGTATTTT. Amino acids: CASSEASLTSTDTQYF.

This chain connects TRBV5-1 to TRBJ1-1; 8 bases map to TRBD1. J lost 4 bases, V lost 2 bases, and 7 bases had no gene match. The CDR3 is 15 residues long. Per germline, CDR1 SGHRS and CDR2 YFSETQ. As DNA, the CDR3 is TGCGCCAGCAGCTTCCAGCGACAGGGGCGCACTGAAGCTTTCTTT. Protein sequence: CASSFQRQGRTEAFF. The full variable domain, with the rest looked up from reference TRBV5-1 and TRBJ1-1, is KAGVTQTPRYLIKTRGQQVTLSCSPISGHRSVSWYQQTPGQGLQFLFEYFSETQRNKGNFPGRFSGRQFSNSRSEMNVSTLELGDSALYLCASSFQRQGRTEAFFGQGTRLTVV.

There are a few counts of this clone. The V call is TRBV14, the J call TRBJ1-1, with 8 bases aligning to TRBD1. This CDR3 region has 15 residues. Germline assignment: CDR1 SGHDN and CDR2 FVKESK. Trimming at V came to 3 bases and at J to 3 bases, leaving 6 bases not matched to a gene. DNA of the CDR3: TGTGCCAGCAGCCAGCTGACAGGGGACTACACTGAAGCTTTCTTT. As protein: CASSQLTGDYTEAFF.

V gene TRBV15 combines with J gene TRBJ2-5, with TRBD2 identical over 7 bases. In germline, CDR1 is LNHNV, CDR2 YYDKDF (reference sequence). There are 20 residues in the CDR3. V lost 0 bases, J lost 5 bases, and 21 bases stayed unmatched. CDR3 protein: CATSRDWVFPGTTRKETQYF. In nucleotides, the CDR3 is TGTGCCACCAGCAGAGATTGGGTGTTCCCGGGGACTACCAGAAAGGAGACCCAGTACTTC.

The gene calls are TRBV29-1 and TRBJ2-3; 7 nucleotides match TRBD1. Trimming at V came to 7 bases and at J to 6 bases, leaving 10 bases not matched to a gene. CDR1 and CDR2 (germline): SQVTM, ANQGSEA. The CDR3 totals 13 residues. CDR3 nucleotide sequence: TGCAGCGGAGGGACAGCCACGGGGGATACGCAGTATTTT. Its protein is CSGGTATGDTQYF.